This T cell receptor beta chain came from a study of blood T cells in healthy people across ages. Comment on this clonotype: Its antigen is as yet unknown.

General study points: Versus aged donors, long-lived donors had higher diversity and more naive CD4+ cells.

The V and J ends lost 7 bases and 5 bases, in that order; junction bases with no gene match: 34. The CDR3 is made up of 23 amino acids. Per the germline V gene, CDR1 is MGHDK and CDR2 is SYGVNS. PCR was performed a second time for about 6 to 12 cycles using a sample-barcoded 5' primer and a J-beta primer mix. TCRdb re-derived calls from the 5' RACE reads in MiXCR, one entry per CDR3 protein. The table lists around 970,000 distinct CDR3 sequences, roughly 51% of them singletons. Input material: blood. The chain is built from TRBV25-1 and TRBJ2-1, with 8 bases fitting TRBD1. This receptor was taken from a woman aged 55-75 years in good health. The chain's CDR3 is CASTQAQGARRGWRGPWDNEQFF. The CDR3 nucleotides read TGTGCCAGCACACAAGCCCAGGGGGCGCGAAGGGGATGGCGGGGTCCATGGGACAATGAGCAGTTCTTC.